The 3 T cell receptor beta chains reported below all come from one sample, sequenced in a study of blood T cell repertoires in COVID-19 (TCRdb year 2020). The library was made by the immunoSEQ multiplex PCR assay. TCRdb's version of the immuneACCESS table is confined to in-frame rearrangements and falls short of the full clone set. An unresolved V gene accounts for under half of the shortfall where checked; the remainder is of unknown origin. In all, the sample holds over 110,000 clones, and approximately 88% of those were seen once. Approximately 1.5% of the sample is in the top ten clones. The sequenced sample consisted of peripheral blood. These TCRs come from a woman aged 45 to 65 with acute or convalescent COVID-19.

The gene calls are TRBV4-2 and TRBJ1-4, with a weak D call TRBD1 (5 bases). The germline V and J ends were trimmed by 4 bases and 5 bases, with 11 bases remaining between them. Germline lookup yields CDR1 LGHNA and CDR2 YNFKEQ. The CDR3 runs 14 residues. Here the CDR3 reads CASSRTGGNEKLFF. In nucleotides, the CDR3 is TGTGCCAGCAGCCGCACAGGCGGAAATGAAAAACTGTTTTTT.

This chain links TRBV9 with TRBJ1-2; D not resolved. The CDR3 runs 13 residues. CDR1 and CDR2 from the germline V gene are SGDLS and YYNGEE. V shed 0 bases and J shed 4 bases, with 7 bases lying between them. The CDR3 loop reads CASSVDSSYGYTF. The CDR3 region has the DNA TGTGCCAGCAGCGTAGATTCTAGCTATGGCTACACCTTC.

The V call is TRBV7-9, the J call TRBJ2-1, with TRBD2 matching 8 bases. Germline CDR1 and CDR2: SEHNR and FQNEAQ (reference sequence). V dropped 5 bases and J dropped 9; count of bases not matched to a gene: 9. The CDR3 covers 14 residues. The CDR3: CASSPPRGGSEQFF. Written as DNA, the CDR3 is TGTGCCAGCAGCCCGCCTCGGGGGGGAAGTGAGCAGTTCTTC.